A single T cell receptor (beta chain) is shown here with its context. Unmatched junction bases numbered 11, after V lost 4 bases and J lost 8 bases. The germline V gene has CDR1 SGHKS and CDR2 YYEKEE (reference sequence). The CDR3 length is 16 residues. Using immunoSEQ multiplex PCR, the repertoire was profiled, and TCRdb retains in-frame clones only, with some absent. The sample lists 300,000 or so clones, approximately 90% seen once, with approximately 1.2% in the top ten. The data belong to a study of blood T cell repertoires in COVID-19. Background on the study: T cells, B-cell-depleted T cells, or PBMCs provided the cDNA or gDNA that served as material.

The study counted Cohort 3 donors as recovered given two negative PCRs, clearance, or symptom resolution. The sequence came from a woman aged 30 to 39 who had recovered from COVID-19. The chain recombines TRBV5-5 with TRBJ1-4, with 10 bases matching TRBD1. Sequencing was carried out using PBMCs or T cells enriched from blood (not recorded which). CDR3 DNA: TGTGCCAGCAGCACGGGACAGGGGCACTCCCGCGAAAAACTGTTTTTT. Amino acid sequence: CASSTGQGHSREKLFF.